The 28 T cell receptor beta chains presented below share a single source sample, sequenced in a study of T-cell memory formation after mild COVID-19. TCRdb used MiXCR to reprocess the 5' RACE reads, holding one entry per CDR3 protein. The sample has over 350,000 distinct CDR3 sequences; 20% to 30% are singletons. The sequencing input was PBMCs or a T cell subset sorted from them (not recorded which). Receptors originate from an adult woman who had mild COVID-19 (a few samples of this study predate the infection). Cell type and time point are not known.

J is TRBJ2-7 and V is TRBV4-1; TRBD1 aligns across 11 bases. V lost 4 bases, J lost 3 bases, and 5 bases stayed unmatched. CDR3 length equals 15 residues. Germline V gene sequence: CDR1 MGHRA, CDR2 YSYEKL. The CDR3 sequence is CASSLRTGGIYEQYF. The CDR3 DNA follows: TGCGCCAGCAGCCTGAGGACAGGGGGCATCTACGAGCAGTACTTC.

This clonotype was detected only a few times. This chain joins TRBV6-5 and TRBJ2-2; either TRBD1 or TRBD2 may fit D (7 bases each). This CDR3 comprises 15 residues. Trimming stripped 0 bases from V and 5 bases from J, with 10 bases between. Germline V gives CDR1 MNHEY, CDR2 SVGAGI. The DNA for the CDR3 is TGTGCCAGCAGTTACTCCAGGGGGGGGACCGGGGAGCTGTTTTTT. Translated: CASSYSRGGTGELFF.

This clonotype was detected a few times. This chain links TRBV7-9 with TRBJ1-2; D is unclear. The CDR3 extends over 14 amino acids. Germline CDR1 SEHNR, CDR2 FQNEAQ (reference sequence). The germline V and J ends were trimmed by 5 bases and 7 bases, with 17 bases remaining between them. Here the CDR3 reads CASSRGLLGGGYTF. CDR3 DNA: TGTGCCAGCAGCCGTGGGCTTCTGGGTGGTGGCTACACCTTC.

The chain recombines TRBV20-1 with TRBJ2-1; TRBD2 matches at 7 bases. The CDR3 contains 14 residues. V gave up 1 base and J gave up 4 bases; unmatched junction bases: 4. Germline CDR1 and CDR2: DFQATT and SNEGSKA (reference sequence). CDR3 bases: TGCAGTGCTAGAGTGGGAGGGAGATACAATGAGCAGTTCTTC. Its translation: CSARVGGRYNEQFF.

This clonotype was counted a few times. The chain links TRBV14 to TRBJ1-1; D unclear. V was cut by 1 base and J by 4 bases, with 13 bases left in between. CDR3 length: 15 amino acids. The V gene's germline CDR1 is SGHDN and CDR2 FVKESK. The CDR3: CASSQGLRSPTEAFF. DNA for the CDR3: TGTGCCAGCAGCCAAGGTTTGAGGTCACCCACTGAAGCTTTCTTT.

A few counts support this clonotype. This chain connects TRBV7-2 to TRBJ1-2; 8 bases are a match to TRBD1. Per the germline V gene, CDR1 is SGHTA and CDR2 is FQGNSA. J was trimmed by 8 bases and V by 3 bases; bases with no gene match: 8. This CDR3 has 14 amino acids. The CDR3 coding sequence is TGTGCCAGCAGCTTCTTACAGGGGGAAGGAGGCTACACCTTC. Residues: CASSFLQGEGGYTF.

The chain has TRBV20-1 and TRBJ1-1, with a possible D match to TRBD1 (5 bases). This CDR3 comprises 14 residues. The V end lost 3 bases, the J end lost 0 bases, and 11 bases lay between the germline ends. The germline V gene encodes CDR1 DFQATT and CDR2 SNEGSKA (reference sequence). This CDR3 reads CSASPGRLNTEAFF. The CDR3 DNA reads as TGCAGTGCTAGCCCGGGACGGCTGAACACTGAAGCTTTCTTT.

This clonotype has more than one count but fewer than ten. The chain recombines TRBV29-1 with TRBJ2-7; D may be TRBD1 (5 bases). Germline CDR1 reads SQVTM; CDR2 reads ANQGSEA. The V and J ends lost 3 bases and 5 bases respectively, with 8 bases between them. CDR3 length: 11 amino acids. In nucleotides, the CDR3 is TGCAGCGTTGATAAGGGGAACGAGCAGTACTTC. It is translated as CSVDKGNEQYF.

This clonotype was seen a handful of times. The chain has TRBV13 and TRBJ2-7; possible D gene TRBD1, 6 bases. Deletions cut 2 bases from V and 5 bases from J, with 13 bases between. There are 14 residues in the CDR3. Germline CDR1 PRHDT, CDR2 FYEKMQ (reference sequence). CDR3 nucleotides: TGTGCCAGCAGCTTAAGGGGGTTTGTCGACGAGCAGTACTTC. It translates to CASSLRGFVDEQYF.

In its sample, this clonotype was seen a few times. The V and J genes are TRBV12-3 or TRBV12-4 and TRBJ2-7, with TRBD1 identical over 8 bases. This CDR3 comprises 15 residues. J lost 2 bases, V lost 6 bases, and 9 bases had no gene match. The CDR3 region has the DNA TGTGCCAGCAGCCCTACTCCGACAGGGGCCTACGAGCAGTACTTC. Translating it yields CASSPTPTGAYEQYF.

The V gene is TRBV6-5, the J gene TRBJ2-7; D not certain. The V end lost 2 bases, the J end lost 7 bases, and 12 bases lay between the germline ends. The V gene's germline CDR1 is MNHEY and CDR2 SVGAGI. There are 13 residues in the CDR3. In nucleotides, the CDR3 is TGTGCCAGCAGTTACGATGGCCTTAGGGAGCAGTACTTC. Translating it yields CASSYDGLREQYF.

This clonotype showed up just a few times. The J gene is TRBJ1-2, the V gene TRBV12-3 or TRBV12-4; TRBD1 might be the D (5 bases). V shed 4 bases and J shed 4 bases, with 19 bases lying between them. The CDR3 loop spans 16 amino acids. CDR3 region: CASSSGKTRRSYGYTF. Here the CDR3 DNA reads TGTGCCAGCAGTTCAGGGAAAACCAGGCGGAGCTATGGCTACACCTTC.

This chain joins TRBV4-1 and TRBJ2-1; tentatively, D is TRBD1 (6 bases). Trimming cost V 7 bases and J 4 bases, with 20 bases left between them. CDR3 length: 16 amino acids. CDR1 is MGHRA, CDR2 YSYEKL, per germline. This chain's CDR3 is CASTPWTEDIYNEQFF. The CDR3 nucleotides read TGCGCCAGCACCCCGTGGACAGAGGACATATACAATGAGCAGTTCTTC.

There are a few counts of this clonotype. V usage is TRBV12-3 or TRBV12-4 and J usage is TRBJ1-6, with 7 bases fitting TRBD1. The V gene end was trimmed by 5 bases and the J gene end by 10 bases; junction bases not matched to a gene: 5. The CDR3 is 13 residues long. CDR3 sequence (DNA): TGTGCCAGCAGTAACAGGGGTAACTCACCCCTCCACTTT. As protein: CASSNRGNSPLHF.

This clonotype showed up just a few times. This chain connects TRBV20-1 to TRBJ1-5, with 8 bases fitting TRBD1. The CDR3 contains 14 residues. V gave up 6 bases and J gave up 0 bases; unmatched junction bases: 4. Germline V gives CDR1 DFQATT, CDR2 SNEGSKA (reference sequence). The CDR3 here is CSADRGISNQPQHF. The CDR3 nucleotides read TGCAGTGCCGACAGGGGAATTAGCAATCAGCCCCAGCATTTT.

This clonotype was counted between two and nine times. The rearrangement links TRBV7-3 to TRBJ2-5, with 11 bases lining up with TRBD1. From germline, CDR1 is SGHTA and CDR2 FQGTGA. The CDR3 is made up of 14 amino acids. V gave up 6 bases and J gave up 5 bases; unmatched junction bases: 5. CDR3 DNA: TGTGCCAGCAGTCGGACAGGGGGCTGGGAGACCCAGTACTTC. Translation gives CASSRTGGWETQYF. The full variable domain, rest sourced from reference TRBV7-3 and TRBJ2-5, is GAGVSQTPSNKVTEKGKYVELRCDPISGHTALYWYRQSLGQGPEFLIYFQGTGAADDSGLPNDRFFAVRPEGSVSTLKIQRTERGDSAVYLCASSRTGGWETQYFGPGTRLLVL.

The gene calls are TRBV12-3 or TRBV12-4 and TRBJ1-4; 7 positions agree with TRBD1. V was pared by 6 bases and J by 2 bases, with 6 bases of the junction left unmatched. CDR3 length: 15 residues. The CDR3 nucleotides are TGTGCCAGCAGCCTAGGGGGCCCTACTAATGAAAAACTGTTTTTT. Encoded protein: CASSLGGPTNEKLFF.

This clonotype was seen many times. J is TRBJ2-7 and V is TRBV5-6; 9 positions match TRBD2. Germline assignment: CDR1 SGHDT and CDR2 YYEEEE. Trimming at V came to 0 bases and at J to 4 bases, leaving 5 bases not matched to a gene. This CDR3 has 15 residues. The CDR3 sequence: CASSLGLAGIYEQYF. The DNA for the CDR3 is TGTGCCAGCAGCTTGGGCCTAGCGGGGATATACGAGCAGTACTTC. The variable domain in full, with the rest retrieved from reference TRBV5-6 and TRBJ2-7, is DAGVTQSPTHLIKTRGQQVTLRCSPKSGHDTVSWYQQALGQGPQFIFQYYEEEERQRGNFPDRFSGHQFPNYSSELNVNALLLGDSALYLCASSLGLAGIYEQYFGPGTRLTVT.

The V gene is TRBV7-9, the J gene TRBJ2-3; 10 nucleotides match TRBD2. The CDR3 is made up of 16 amino acids. The germline V gene encodes CDR1 SEHNR and CDR2 FQNEAQ (reference sequence). Unmatched junction bases numbered 7, after V lost 4 bases and J lost 3 bases. The CDR3 DNA sequence: TGTGCCAGCAGCTACTTCCCTAGCGGGGGAACAGATACGCAGTATTTT. This translates into CASSYFPSGGTDTQYF.

This clonotype was seen more than once but under ten times. The chain is built from TRBV4-1 and TRBJ1-2; D gene uncertain. Between the trimmed V and J ends, which lost 2 bases and 4 bases, there was a span of 11 bases. From germline, CDR1 is MGHRA and CDR2 YSYEKL. The CDR3 sequence is 14 residues long. The CDR3 is CASSQTPLGYGYTF. CDR3 nucleotide sequence: TGCGCCAGCAGCCAAACCCCGCTGGGCTATGGCTACACCTTC.

The chain joins TRBV4-2 to TRBJ1-2; D is undetermined. Between the trimmed V and J ends, which lost 0 bases and 5 bases, there was a span of 16 bases. The CDR3 contains 16 residues. CDR1 is LGHNA, CDR2 YNFKEQ, per germline. The CDR3 DNA follows: TGTGCCAGCAGCCAAGAAGGTCGGGGTGCAGATTATGGCTACACCTTC. Residues: CASSQEGRGADYGYTF.

The chain carries TRBV6-5 and TRBJ2-5, with D possibly matching TRBD1 (5 bases). Germline V gives CDR1 MNHEY, CDR2 SVGAGI. V gave up 2 bases and J gave up 5 bases, with 9 bases separating them. The CDR3 length is 13 residues. As DNA, the CDR3 is TGTGCCAGCAGTTACGGCAGGGTGGAGACCCAGTACTTC. Protein sequence: CASSYGRVETQYF.

The V gene is TRBV13, the J gene TRBJ1-1; D remains unclear. Germline CDR1 PRHDT, CDR2 FYEKMQ (reference sequence). The CDR3 is 12 amino acids. The V end was cut by 1 base, the J end by 6 bases, with 6 bases between. The CDR3 sequence is CASSLVPPEAFF. DNA for the CDR3: TGTGCCAGCAGCTTAGTCCCCCCTGAAGCTTTCTTT.

The V and J genes are TRBV20-1 and TRBJ2-7; D remains unclear. This CDR3 region has 12 residues. CDR1 is DFQATT and CDR2 is SNEGSKA in the germline V gene (reference sequence). V shed 1 base and J shed 2 bases, with 6 bases lying between them. This CDR3 is CSARGHTYEQYF. In DNA, the CDR3 is TGCAGTGCTAGAGGTCATACCTACGAGCAGTACTTC.

The chain carries TRBV12-3 or TRBV12-4 and TRBJ1-5; 7 nucleotides align to TRBD1. The trim removed 5 bases at V and 0 bases at J, leaving 4 bases unmatched. This CDR3 region has 15 residues. CDR3 bases: TGTGCCAGCAGTCCCCGGGACAGTAGCAATCAGCCCCAGCATTTT. This translates into CASSPRDSSNQPQHF.

The gene calls are TRBV30 and TRBJ2-7; 12 positions agree with TRBD2. The V gene's germline CDR1 is GTSNPN and CDR2 SVGIG (reference sequence). V shed 3 bases and J 6 bases; nucleotides not matched to a gene: 24. This CDR3 spans 20 amino acids. CDR3 sequence reads: CAWSRKGLAGPRTTSGEQYF. CDR3 coding DNA: TGTGCCTGGAGCAGAAAAGGACTAGCGGGGCCCCGAACTACGAGTGGCGAGCAGTACTTC.

The rearrangement links TRBV10-3 to TRBJ2-7; 14 positions match TRBD2. Germline values: CDR1 ENHRY, CDR2 SYGVKD. This CDR3 region has 18 residues. Trimming cost V 2 bases and J 4 bases; bases outside gene matches: 10. This CDR3 is CAISEGGLAGGRMYEQYF. Written as DNA, the CDR3 is TGTGCCATCAGTGAGGGTGGACTAGCGGGAGGAAGGATGTACGAGCAGTACTTC.

This clonotype was seen a handful of times. This rearrangement joins TRBV5-1 to TRBJ1-1; D gene ambiguous. V was shortened by 3 bases and J by 3 bases, with 15 bases between the two germline ends. CDR1 is SGHRS and CDR2 is YFSETQ in the germline V gene. The CDR3 covers 15 residues. The CDR3 region has the DNA TGCGCCAGCAGCTCCCGACCCTCCGCGGACACTGAAGCTTTCTTT. Its protein is CASSSRPSADTEAFF.